This is a list of T cell receptor beta chains from one sample in a study of tumor-infiltrating T cells and Merkel cell polyomavirus. The protocol was immunoSEQ multiplex PCR, while the TCRdb copy is restricted to in-frame clones and leaves out a portion. Of some 25,000 clones in the sample, 87% were seen once. Material: lymph node tissue. These receptors all come from a man in his fifties or sixties with Merkel cell carcinoma. Each CDR3 is given without its conserved first and last residue.

CDR3 protein: ASSGGADRNEQF
J gene: TRBJ2-1
V gene: TRBV5-1

CDR3 protein: ASSLRLAGARGEETQY
J gene: TRBJ2-5
V gene: TRBV5-6

CDR3 protein: AISDGDRDYNEQF
J gene: TRBJ2-1
V gene: TRBV10-3

CDR3 protein: ASQGQAKNIQY
J gene: TRBJ2-4
V gene: TRBV2

CDR3 protein: ASSLAGGTYEQY
J gene: TRBJ2-7
V gene: TRBV7-2

CDR3 protein: ASSHATVATDTQY
J gene: TRBJ2-3
V gene: TRBV5-1

CDR3 protein: ASSPGTGENQPQH
J gene: TRBJ1-5
V gene: TRBV7-9

CDR3 protein: ASSLVDYVDEQF
J gene: TRBJ2-1
V gene: TRBV7-8

CDR3 protein: ASSELGSGTAKNIQY
J gene: TRBJ2-4
V gene: TRBV6-1

CDR3 protein: ASSVAPDRNEKLF
J gene: TRBJ1-4
V gene: TRBV9